This record covers a single T cell receptor beta chain. This sample is part of a study of shared clonotypes between healthy human individuals. The CDR3 is 16 residues long. Between the trimmed V and J ends, which lost 3 bases and 4 bases, there was a span of 16 bases. Per germline, CDR1 SGDLS and CDR2 YYNGEE. Clones were sequenced by immunoSEQ multiplex PCR, and TCRdb holds only the in-frame ones, with some missing. The sample has 2 million to 2.5 million clones; about 92% are singletons. This chain connects TRBV9 to TRBJ2-2, with TRBD1 as a possible D gene (6 bases). This receptor was identified in a young man in good health. Some clones in this sample may be carry-over from other donors' samples. The sequencing sample was made of naive CD4+ T cells from PBMCs. The subset: CD45RA+ positively selected. CDR3 region: CASSASQGLGTGELFF. CDR3 in DNA: TGTGCCAGCAGCGCATCACAGGGATTGGGCACCGGGGAGCTGTTTTTT.